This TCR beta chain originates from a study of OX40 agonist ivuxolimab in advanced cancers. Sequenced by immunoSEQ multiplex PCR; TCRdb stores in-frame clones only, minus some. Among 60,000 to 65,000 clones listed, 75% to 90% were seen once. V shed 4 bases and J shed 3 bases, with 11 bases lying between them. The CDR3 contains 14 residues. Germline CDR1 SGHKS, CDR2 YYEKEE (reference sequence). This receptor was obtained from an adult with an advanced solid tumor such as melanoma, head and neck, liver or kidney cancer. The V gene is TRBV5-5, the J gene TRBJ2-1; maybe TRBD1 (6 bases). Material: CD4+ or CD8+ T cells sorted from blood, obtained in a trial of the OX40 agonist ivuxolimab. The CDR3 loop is CASSVQGHYNEQFF. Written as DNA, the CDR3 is TGTGCCAGCAGCGTACAGGGTCACTACAATGAGCAGTTCTTC. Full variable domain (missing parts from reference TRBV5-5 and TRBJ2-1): DAGVTQSPTHLIKTRGQQVTLRCSPISGHKSVSWYQQVLGQGPQFIFQYYEKEERGRGNFPDRFSARQFPNYSSELNVNALLLGDSALYLCASSVQGHYNEQFFGPGTRLTVL.